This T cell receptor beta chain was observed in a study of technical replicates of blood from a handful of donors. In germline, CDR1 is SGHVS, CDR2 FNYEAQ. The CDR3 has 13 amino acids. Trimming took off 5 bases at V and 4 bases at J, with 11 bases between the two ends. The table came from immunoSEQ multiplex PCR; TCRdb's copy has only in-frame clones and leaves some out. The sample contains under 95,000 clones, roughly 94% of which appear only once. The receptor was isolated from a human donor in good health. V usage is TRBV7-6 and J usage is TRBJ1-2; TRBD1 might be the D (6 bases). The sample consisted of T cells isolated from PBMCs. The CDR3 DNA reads TGTGCCAGCAGCCAGGACAGAGCCTATGGCTACACCTTC. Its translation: CASSQDRAYGYTF.